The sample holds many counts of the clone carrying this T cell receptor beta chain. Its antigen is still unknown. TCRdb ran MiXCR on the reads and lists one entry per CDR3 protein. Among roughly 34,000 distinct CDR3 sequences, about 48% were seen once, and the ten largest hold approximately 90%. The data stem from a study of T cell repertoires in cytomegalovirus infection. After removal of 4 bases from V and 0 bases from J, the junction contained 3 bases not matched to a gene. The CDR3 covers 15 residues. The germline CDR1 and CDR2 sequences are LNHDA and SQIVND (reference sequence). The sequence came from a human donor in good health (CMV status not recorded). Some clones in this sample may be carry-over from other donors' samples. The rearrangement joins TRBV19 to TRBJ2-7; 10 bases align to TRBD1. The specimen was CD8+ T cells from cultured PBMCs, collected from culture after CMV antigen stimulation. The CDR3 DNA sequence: TGTGCCAGTAGTACCCGGACAGGGGGCTCCTACGAGCAGTACTTC. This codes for CASSTRTGGSYEQYF.